Each of the 25 T cell receptor beta chains below was sequenced from the same sample in a study of blood T cell repertoires in COVID-19. Profiling relied on immunoSEQ multiplex PCR, and the TCRdb table lists in-frame clones only, not all of them. This table holds 99,000 or so clones, approximately 83% found once. The sequenced sample consisted of peripheral blood. The receptors were sampled from a woman of 80 years or more with active or convalescent COVID-19.

The rearrangement joins TRBV28 to TRBJ2-7; D not certain. The CDR3 is made up of 11 amino acids. Germline V lookup: CDR1 MDHEN, CDR2 SYDVKM. V lost 10 bases and J lost 2, with 9 bases in between. The CDR3 reads CATGPTYEQYF. CDR3 nucleotide sequence: TGTGCCACAGGTCCAACCTACGAGCAGTACTTC. Combining the CDR3 with reference TRBV28 and TRBJ2-7 gives the whole variable domain DVKVTQSSRYLVKRTGEKVFLECVQDMDHENMFWYRQDPGLGLRLIYFSYDVKMKEKGDIPEGYSVSREKKERFSLILESASTNQTSMYLCATGPTYEQYFGPGTRLTVT.

The chain links TRBV27 to TRBJ1-5; a possible D gene is TRBD1 (6 bases). CDR3 length equals 16 residues. V lost 9 bases to trimming and J lost 0 bases, with 18 bases between them. The germline V gene encodes CDR1 MNHEY and CDR2 SMNVEV (reference sequence). The CDR3 coding sequence is TGTGCCAGTCGGAGGGGGGGTCCTAGTAGCAATCAGCCCCAGCATTTT. It codes for CASRRGGPSSNQPQHF.

V is TRBV6-5 and J is TRBJ1-5; 7 bases match TRBD1. This CDR3 is built from 16 residues. From germline, CDR1 is MNHEY and CDR2 SVGAGI. V gave up 0 bases and J gave up 2 bases; unmatched junction bases: 4. The CDR3 DNA sequence: TGTGCCAGCAGTTACTCGCGTACAGGGGGCAATCAGCCCCAGCATTTT. Translating gives CASSYSRTGGNQPQHF.

V usage is TRBV4-1 and J usage is TRBJ2-2, with 7 bases fitting TRBD2. The CDR3 is 17 amino acids. Trimming removed 1 base from V and 7 bases from J; junction bases left unmatched: 12. Per germline, CDR1 MGHRA and CDR2 YSYEKL. The CDR3 region is CASSQGFGGSGNGELFF. The DNA for the CDR3 is TGCGCCAGCAGCCAAGGTTTTGGCGGGAGTGGGAACGGGGAGCTGTTTTTT.

The chain uses TRBV6-5 and TRBJ1-5; 10 positions match TRBD1. This CDR3 has 14 residues. CDR1 is MNHEY, CDR2 SVGAGI, per germline. V shed 6 bases and J 3 bases; nucleotides not matched to a gene: 2. CDR3 amino acids: CASRGTGVNQPQHF. In DNA, the CDR3 is TGTGCCAGCAGGGGGACAGGGGTCAATCAGCCCCAGCATTTT.

This clone was detected a few times. V usage is TRBV6-2 or TRBV6-3 and J usage is TRBJ2-6; D not resolved. The CDR3 runs 15 residues. Trimming stripped 5 bases from V and 0 bases from J, with 8 bases between. CDR1 MNHEY and CDR2 SVGEGT come from the germline V gene. For the CDR3, the DNA is TGTGCCAGCAGTAGAACAGCCTCTGGGGCCAACGTCCTGACTTTC. Its translation: CASSRTASGANVLTF.

Only one count was recorded for this clone. The chain has TRBV5-1 and TRBJ1-1, with a possible D match to TRBD1 (5 bases). The CDR3 covers 13 residues. Germline CDR1 reads SGHRS; CDR2 reads YFSETQ. Trimming stripped 6 bases from V and 0 bases from J, with 9 bases between. In DNA form, the CDR3 reads TGCGCCAGCACGCTACAGGTGAACACTGAAGCTTTCTTT. This sequence encodes CASTLQVNTEAFF.

The J gene is TRBJ2-7, the V gene TRBV7-8; the match to TRBD2 covers 8 bases. The CDR3 is 16 residues long. CDR1 SGHVS and CDR2 FQNEAQ come from the germline V gene. The V and J ends lost 1 base and 2 bases, in that order; junction bases with no gene match: 7. For the CDR3, the DNA is TGTGCCAGCAGCTTAGAATTGAGCGGGAGTCCCTACGAGCAGTACTTC. As protein: CASSLELSGSPYEQYF.

J is TRBJ2-3 and V is TRBV5-1; 14 bases agree with TRBD2. CDR3 length: 15 residues. Trimming cost V 3 bases and J 9 bases; bases outside gene matches: 6. Per germline, CDR1 SGHRS and CDR2 YFSETQ. CDR3 amino acids: CASSSGLAGVDTQYF. As DNA, the CDR3 is TGCGCCAGCAGCTCGGGACTAGCGGGAGTGGACACGCAGTATTTT.

The chain recombines TRBV19 with TRBJ2-5; 15 bases agree with TRBD2. Germline CDR1 LNHDA, CDR2 SQIVND (reference sequence). Losses at the gene ends were 3 bases for V and 2 bases for J; bases not matched to a gene: 7. This CDR3 contains 18 residues. The DNA for the CDR3 is TGTGCCAGTAGTATGACCTACGGGACTAGCGGGGGGCAAGAGACCCAGTACTTC. This sequence encodes CASSMTYGTSGGQETQYF.

The chain couples TRBV4-3 to TRBJ1-6; tentatively, D is TRBD1 (5 bases). The CDR3 is 14 amino acids. CDR1 is LGHNA, CDR2 YSLEER, per germline. Trimming left V 1 base short and J 9 bases short, with 10 bases between. The DNA of the CDR3 is TGCGCCAGCAGCCAAGGACAGATAGGTTCACCCCTCCACTTT. Translating it yields CASSQGQIGSPLHF.

The chain recombines TRBV10-3 with TRBJ2-7; D not resolved. CDR3 length equals 14 residues. Looked up from germline, CDR1 is ENHRY and CDR2 is SYGVKD. Trimming removed 0 bases from V and 3 bases from J, with 9 bases in between. The CDR3 region has the DNA TGTGCCATCAGTGAGTCGGCAGGTCACTACGAGCAGTACTTC. It specifies CAISESAGHYEQYF.

This chain links TRBV7-2 with TRBJ1-1, with TRBD1 matching 7 bases. This CDR3 spans 13 amino acids. CDR1 is SGHTA and CDR2 is FQGNSA in the germline V gene. V gave up 6 bases and J gave up 6 bases; unmatched junction bases: 7. DNA of the CDR3: TGTGCCAGCAGAAATCAGGGGGGCGCTGAAGCTTTCTTT. It translates to CASRNQGGAEAFF.

The V gene is TRBV9, the J gene TRBJ1-1; 7 bases agree with TRBD1. In germline, CDR1 is SGDLS, CDR2 YYNGEE. Losses at the gene ends were 3 bases for V and 6 bases for J; bases not matched to a gene: 11. This CDR3 has 15 residues. The chain's CDR3 is CASSADTTGWPEAFF. The CDR3 nucleotides read TGTGCCAGCAGCGCCGACACGACAGGGTGGCCTGAAGCTTTCTTT.

The gene calls are TRBV28 and TRBJ1-4, with D unresolved. The CDR3 is 14 residues long. Trimming left V 5 bases short and J 6 bases short, with 13 bases between. Per the germline V gene, CDR1 is MDHEN and CDR2 is SYDVKM. For the CDR3, the DNA is TGTGCCAGCAGTGCAGGCGAGATACATGAAAAACTGTTTTTT. It translates to CASSAGEIHEKLFF.

This chain connects TRBV2 to TRBJ1-1, with D unclear. The germline CDR1 and CDR2 sequences are SNHLY and FYNNEI. CDR3 length: 11 amino acids. Trimming took 4 bases from V and 8 from J, leaving 8 bases between them. In DNA, the CDR3 is TGTGCCAGCAGTGTCGGCAGGGAAGCTTTCTTT. It is translated as CASSVGREAFF.

This chain joins TRBV6-5 and TRBJ1-1; perhaps TRBD1 as D (6 bases). Trimming stripped 8 bases from V and 6 bases from J, with 16 bases between. The length of the CDR3 is 13 residues. Germline V lookup: CDR1 MNHEY, CDR2 SVGAGI. The CDR3: CASSYRVESEAFF. For the CDR3, the DNA is TGTGCCAGCTCCTACAGGGTCGAATCTGAAGCTTTCTTT.

The rearrangement uses TRBV9 and TRBJ1-4; tentative D call: TRBD1 (5 bases). CDR1 SGDLS and CDR2 YYNGEE come from the germline V gene. V dropped 4 bases and J dropped 7 bases, with 17 bases sitting between them. The CDR3 is 15 amino acids. The CDR3 is CASSPQGLGSEKLFF. CDR3 coding DNA: TGTGCCAGCAGCCCGCAGGGATTGGGTAGTGAAAAACTGTTTTTT.

The chain is built from TRBV28 and TRBJ1-4, with D perhaps TRBD1 (6 bases). The CDR3 sequence is 17 residues long. V was cut by 6 bases and J by 7 bases, with 24 bases left in between. Germline CDR1 reads MDHEN; CDR2 reads SYDVKM. CDR3 region: CASRHSQGRAQGEKLFF. CDR3 nucleotides: TGTGCCAGCAGGCATTCTCAGGGTCGAGCACAGGGTGAAAAACTGTTTTTT.

This clone appeared a single time. This rearrangement joins TRBV6-5 to TRBJ1-1; TRBD1 aligns across 11 bases. V shed 5 bases and J 4 bases; nucleotides not matched to a gene: 3. The CDR3 consists of 14 residues. The V gene's germline CDR1 is MNHEY and CDR2 SVGAGI. The CDR3 loop reads CASSRGTGGTEAFF. In nucleotides, the CDR3 is TGTGCCAGCAGTCGAGGGACAGGGGGCACTGAAGCTTTCTTT.

This clone was counted ten times or more. The chain has TRBV9 and TRBJ2-2, with 8 bases aligning to TRBD1. The germline V gene has CDR1 SGDLS and CDR2 YYNGEE. There are 14 residues in the CDR3. The junction had 2 bases not matched to a gene; V was cut back by 3 bases and J by 4 bases. The CDR3 sequence: CASSGTGGTGELFF. The CDR3, as DNA: TGTGCCAGCAGCGGTACAGGGGGCACCGGGGAGCTGTTTTTT.

This clone appeared once. The chain has TRBV6-5 and TRBJ1-1; D possibly corresponds to TRBD1 (5 bases). Looked up from germline, CDR1 is MNHEY and CDR2 is SVGAGI. This CDR3 has 14 residues. V dropped 7 bases and J dropped 1 base, with 13 bases sitting between them. The CDR3 is CASINLGQNTEAFF. CDR3 DNA sequence: TGTGCCAGCATAAATTTAGGACAGAACACTGAAGCTTTCTTT.

V usage is TRBV5-1 and J usage is TRBJ2-3; the match to TRBD2 covers 10 bases. This CDR3 spans 16 amino acids. Germline V gene sequence: CDR1 SGHRS, CDR2 YFSETQ. J was trimmed by 2 bases and V by 7 bases; bases with no gene match: 10. CDR3 DNA sequence: TGCGCCAGCGGCCAACTAGCGGGGAGAGCCACAGATACGCAGTATTTT. The encoded protein is CASGQLAGRATDTQYF.

The chain employs TRBV7-2 and TRBJ1-3, with D maybe TRBD1 (6 bases). The V gene's germline CDR1 is SGHTA and CDR2 FQGNSA. Between the trimmed V and J ends, which lost 5 bases and 4 bases, there was a span of 15 bases. The CDR3 is made up of 15 amino acids. CDR3 loop: CASSPMAGEGNTIYF. The CDR3 DNA reads as TGTGCCAGCAGCCCTATGGCAGGGGAAGGAAACACCATATATTTT.

The chain carries TRBV5-6 and TRBJ2-5; the D is unclear. The germline V and J ends were trimmed by 4 bases and 5 bases, with 12 bases remaining between them. The CDR3 sequence is 13 residues long. Germline V gene lookup returns CDR1 SGHDT and CDR2 YYEEEE. CDR3 residues: CASSPSGFETQYF. CDR3 bases: TGTGCCAGCAGCCCCTCGGGTTTTGAGACCCAGTACTTC.